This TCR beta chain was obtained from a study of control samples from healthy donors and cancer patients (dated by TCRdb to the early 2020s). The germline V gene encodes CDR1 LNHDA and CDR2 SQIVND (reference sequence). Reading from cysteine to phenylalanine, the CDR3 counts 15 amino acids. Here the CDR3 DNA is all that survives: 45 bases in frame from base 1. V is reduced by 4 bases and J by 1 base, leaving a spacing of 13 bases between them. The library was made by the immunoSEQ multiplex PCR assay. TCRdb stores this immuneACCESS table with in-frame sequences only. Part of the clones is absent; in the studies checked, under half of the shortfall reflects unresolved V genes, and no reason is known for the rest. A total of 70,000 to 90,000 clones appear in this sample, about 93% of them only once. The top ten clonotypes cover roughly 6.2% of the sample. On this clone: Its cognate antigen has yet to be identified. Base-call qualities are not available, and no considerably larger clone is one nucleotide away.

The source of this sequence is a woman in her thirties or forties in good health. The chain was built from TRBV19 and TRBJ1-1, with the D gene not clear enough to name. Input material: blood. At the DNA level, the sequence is TGTGCCAGTAGTACCCCCTTTGAGGAGAACACTGAAGCTTTCTTT. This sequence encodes CASSTPFEENTEAFF. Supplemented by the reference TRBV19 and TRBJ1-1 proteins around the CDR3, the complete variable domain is DGGITQSPKYLFRKEGQNVTLSCEQNLNHDAMYWYRQDPGQGLRLIYYSQIVNDFQKGDIAEGYSVSREKKESFPLTVTSAQKNPTAFYLCASSTPFEENTEAFFGQGTRLTVV.